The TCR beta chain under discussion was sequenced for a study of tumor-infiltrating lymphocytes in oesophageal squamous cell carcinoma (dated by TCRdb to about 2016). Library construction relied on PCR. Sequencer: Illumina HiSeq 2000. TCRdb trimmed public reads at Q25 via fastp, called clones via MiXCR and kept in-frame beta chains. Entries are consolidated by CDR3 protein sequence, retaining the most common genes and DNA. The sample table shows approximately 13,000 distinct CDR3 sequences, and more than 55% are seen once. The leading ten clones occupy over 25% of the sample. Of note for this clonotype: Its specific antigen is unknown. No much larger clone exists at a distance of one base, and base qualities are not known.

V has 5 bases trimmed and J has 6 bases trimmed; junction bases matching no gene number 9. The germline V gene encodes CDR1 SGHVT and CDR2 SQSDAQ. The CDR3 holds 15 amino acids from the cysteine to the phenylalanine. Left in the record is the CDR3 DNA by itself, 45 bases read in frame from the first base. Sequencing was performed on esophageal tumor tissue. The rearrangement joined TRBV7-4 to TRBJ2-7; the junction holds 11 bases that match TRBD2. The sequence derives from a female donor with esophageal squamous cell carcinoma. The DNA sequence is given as TGTGCCAGCAGCGAAGTTAGCGGGAGGGCCGTCGAGCAGTACTTC. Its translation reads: CASSEVSGRAVEQYF.